These 26 T cell receptor beta chains came from one sample sequenced in a study of T-cell memory formation after mild COVID-19. TCRdb re-called the 5' RACE reads with MiXCR, one entry per CDR3 protein. The sample yields fewer than 550,000 distinct CDR3 sequences, around 18% seen once. Sequencing was performed on PBMCs or a T cell subset sorted from them (not recorded which). The receptors come from an adult woman who had mild COVID-19 (a few samples of this study predate the infection). Cell type and time point are not known.

The chain carries TRBV28 and TRBJ2-1; D uncertain. V was trimmed by 5 bases and J by 8 bases, leaving 16 bases between them. This CDR3 is 14 amino acids long. CDR1 is MDHEN and CDR2 is SYDVKM in the germline V gene. Here the CDR3 DNA reads TGTGCCAGCAGTCTCACCCCTCCTCTCCATGAGCAGTTCTTC. It encodes CASSLTPPLHEQFF.

This chain connects TRBV29-1 to TRBJ1-5; 8 nucleotides align to TRBD1. The CDR3 runs to 14 residues. Germline values: CDR1 SQVTM, CDR2 ANQGSEA. V lost 4 bases, J lost 0 bases, and 2 bases stayed unmatched. CDR3 residues: CSVGQGYSNQPQHF. The CDR3 bases are TGCAGCGTTGGACAGGGGTATAGCAATCAGCCCCAGCATTTT.

This chain connects TRBV24-1 to TRBJ2-1; D not certain. Trimming took off 5 bases at V and 2 bases at J, with 3 bases between the two ends. Looked up from germline, CDR1 is KGHDR and CDR2 is SFDVKD. This CDR3 is built from 12 residues. The CDR3 nucleotides are TGTGCCACCAGTGCACCCTACAATGAGCAGTTCTTC. Translating it yields CATSAPYNEQFF.

The CDR3 nucleotides are TGTGCCACCAGTGACGGGAGCTATGGCTACACCTTC. Translated: CATSDGSYGYTF. The chain combines TRBV24-1 with TRBJ1-2, with D uncertain. With 4 bases removed from V and 4 bases from J, the gap between germline ends came to 6 bases. From germline, CDR1 is KGHDR and CDR2 SFDVKD. The CDR3 extends over 12 amino acids.

The rearrangement links TRBV12-3 or TRBV12-4 to TRBJ2-3; 9 bases fit TRBD1. Trimming cost V 6 bases and J 2 bases; bases outside gene matches: 9. The CDR3 has 16 residues. The CDR3 region is CASRQGQGTYTDTQYF. The CDR3, as DNA: TGTGCCAGCAGGCAGGGACAGGGTACTTACACAGATACGCAGTATTTT.

The chain employs TRBV7-4 and TRBJ1-1; TRBD1 agrees at 7 bases. V was clipped by 4 bases and J by 5 bases; unmatched bases: 10. This CDR3 is 15 amino acids long. Germline V gives CDR1 SGHVT, CDR2 SQSDAQ. The CDR3 spells CASSYQGEGGTEAFF. CDR3 nucleotide sequence: TGTGCCAGCAGCTACCAGGGGGAAGGGGGAACTGAAGCTTTCTTT.

This clonotype was seen a few times. The chain couples TRBV5-1 to TRBJ2-7; 8 bases match TRBD1. This CDR3 spans 17 amino acids. The germline CDR1 and CDR2 sequences are SGHRS and YFSETQ. Trimming cost V 2 bases and J 5 bases; bases outside gene matches: 15. CDR3 bases: TGCGCCAGCAGCTTCCTCTTGGACAGGGTGATCGGCGACGAGCAGTACTTC. This gives the protein CASSFLLDRVIGDEQYF.

The chain recombines TRBV18 with TRBJ1-5; D is undetermined. The germline V gene encodes CDR1 KGHSH and CDR2 LQKENI. The CDR3 has 14 residues. Trimming shortened V by 1 base and J by 4 bases, and 8 bases separated the two germline ends. CDR3 in amino acids: CASSPRQGNQPQHF. The CDR3 DNA sequence: TGTGCCAGCTCACCACGACAAGGGAATCAGCCCCAGCATTTT.

The gene calls are TRBV12-3 or TRBV12-4 and TRBJ1-5; D unclear. The CDR3 contains 13 residues. V shed 3 bases and J shed 6 bases, with 9 bases lying between them. In DNA form, the CDR3 reads TGTGCCAGCAGTTTTCAGCTGGGTCAGCCCCAGCATTTT. Amino acid sequence: CASSFQLGQPQHF.

The V and J genes are TRBV7-9 and TRBJ2-5, with 7 bases that match TRBD1. The junction had 14 bases not matched to a gene; V was cut back by 5 bases and J by 2 bases. Looked up from germline, CDR1 is SEHNR and CDR2 is FQNEAQ (reference sequence). The length of the CDR3 is 17 residues. CDR3: CASSTTTQGTAQETQYF. The CDR3 nucleotides read TGTGCCAGCAGCACAACTACCCAGGGGACAGCACAAGAGACCCAGTACTTC. Looking up the rest from reference TRBV7-9 and TRBJ2-5 gives the full variable domain: DTGVSQNPRHKITKRGQNVTFRCDPISEHNRLYWYRQTLGQGPEFLTYFQNEAQLEKSRLLSDRFSAERPKGSFSTLEIQRTEQGDSAMYLCASSTTTQGTAQETQYFGPGTRLLVL.

V and J are TRBV9 and TRBJ2-3; perhaps TRBD1 as D (5 bases). V gave up 4 bases and J gave up 4 bases, with 16 bases separating them. Germline CDR1 and CDR2: SGDLS and YYNGEE. The CDR3 runs to 15 residues. CDR3 DNA sequence: TGTGCCAGCAGCCTCGGACACCGAGCGTCAGATACGCAGTATTTT. Translated, it gives CASSLGHRASDTQYF.

This rearrangement joins TRBV7-9 to TRBJ2-1; D might be TRBD2 (6 bases). The germline V and J ends were trimmed by 5 bases and 10 bases, with 12 bases remaining between them. From germline, CDR1 is SEHNR and CDR2 FQNEAQ (reference sequence). There are 12 residues in the CDR3. CDR3 residues: CASSRTSTEQFF. DNA of the CDR3: TGTGCCAGCAGCAGAACTAGCACCGAGCAGTTCTTC.

This clonotype was detected only a few times. The chain couples TRBV3-1 to TRBJ1-1, with TRBD1 as a possible D gene (6 bases). V lost 4 bases, J lost 7 bases, and 13 bases lay in between. Germline CDR1 and CDR2: LGHDT and YNNKEL (reference sequence). The CDR3 has 13 residues. The chain's CDR3 is CASSPGQPFEAFF. In DNA, the CDR3 is TGTGCCAGCAGCCCGGGACAACCGTTTGAAGCTTTCTTT.

This chain links TRBV3-1 with TRBJ2-3; TRBD2 aligns across 10 bases. The CDR3 totals 15 residues. CDR1 and CDR2 (germline): LGHDT, YNNKEL (reference sequence). The V segment lost 4 bases and the J segment 5 bases; nucleotides outside the gene matches: 6. Here the CDR3 DNA reads TGTGCCAGCAGCCTTACTAGCGGGGTAGAAGATACGCAGTATTTT. This translates into CASSLTSGVEDTQYF.

This clonotype appeared a few times. V and J are TRBV5-1 and TRBJ2-5, with no clear D. The germline V gene has CDR1 SGHRS and CDR2 YFSETQ. CDR3 length equals 15 residues. V shed 1 base and J shed 4 bases, with 14 bases lying between them. CDR3 amino acids: CASSLSLSSGETQYF. CDR3 sequence (DNA): TGCGCCAGCAGCTTGTCCCTATCTAGTGGAGAGACCCAGTACTTC.

The sample holds many counts of this clonotype. The chain employs TRBV19 and TRBJ2-3; D uncertain. CDR3 length: 13 residues. Germline loops: CDR1 LNHDA, CDR2 SQIVND (reference sequence). V lost 5 bases and J 0 bases, leaving 6 bases between the germline ends. The CDR3 bases are TGTGCCAGTAGTGTCGCTAGCACAGATACGCAGTATTTT. This encodes CASSVASTDTQYF.

The V gene is TRBV2, the J gene TRBJ1-2; tentatively, D is TRBD1 (5 bases). This CDR3 comprises 12 residues. Germline V gene lookup returns CDR1 SNHLY and CDR2 FYNNEI. The V end lost 1 base, the J end lost 8 bases, and 8 bases lay between the germline ends. The CDR3 reads CASSEDAGGYTF. In DNA, the CDR3 is TGTGCCAGCAGTGAAGATGCAGGGGGCTACACCTTC. Variable domain in full (rest from reference TRBV2 and TRBJ1-2): EPEVTQTPSHQVTQMGQEVILRCVPISNHLYFYWYRQILGQKVEFLVSFYNNEISEKSEIFDDQFSVERPDGSNFTLKIRSTKLEDSAMYFCASSEDAGGYTFGSGTRLTVV.

This clonotype was detected only a few times. The rearrangement joins TRBV20-1 to TRBJ2-3; TRBD1 or TRBD2 may be the D gene (5 bases each). V dropped 1 base and J dropped 3 bases, with 17 bases sitting between them. This CDR3 comprises 16 residues. CDR1 is DFQATT and CDR2 is SNEGSKA in the germline V gene (reference sequence). The chain's CDR3 is CSARGGMMGVTDTQYF. The DNA for the CDR3 is TGCAGTGCTAGAGGAGGGATGATGGGGGTAACAGATACGCAGTATTTT.

This chain links TRBV18 with TRBJ1-4, with unresolved D. Germline V gene lookup returns CDR1 KGHSH and CDR2 LQKENI. Trimming stripped 4 bases from V and 0 bases from J, with 9 bases between. CDR3 length: 15 amino acids. The CDR3 reads CASSLSGATNEKLFF. The DNA of the CDR3 is TGTGCCAGCTCACTCTCAGGTGCAACTAATGAAAAACTGTTTTTT.

This clonotype was seen at least ten times. DNA for the CDR3: TGCAGTGCCAACGGGGCCTTTAGGACAGGGCCCTATGGCTACACCTTC. Protein sequence: CSANGAFRTGPYGYTF. The V and J genes are TRBV20-1 and TRBJ1-2; 8 nucleotides line up with TRBD1. Trimming removed 6 bases from V and 4 bases from J; junction bases left unmatched: 16. The CDR3 is 16 amino acids. The germline gives CDR1 DFQATT, CDR2 SNEGSKA (reference sequence).

This clonotype was counted between two and nine times. The chain couples TRBV4-1 to TRBJ2-7, with no clear D. The germline gives CDR1 MGHRA, CDR2 YSYEKL. The CDR3 contains 13 residues. V lost 0 bases and J lost 2, with 5 bases in between. The CDR3: CASSQDAAYEQYF. In DNA, the CDR3 is TGCGCCAGCAGCCAAGATGCGGCCTACGAGCAGTACTTC.

The chain employs TRBV30 and TRBJ1-1; D is unresolved. V gave up 3 bases and J gave up 1 base, with 15 bases separating them. Germline lookup yields CDR1 GTSNPN and CDR2 SVGIG (reference sequence). The CDR3 covers 15 residues. The CDR3 nucleotides read TGTGCCTGGAGCTGGGGAACCCGAAGGAACACTGAAGCTTTCTTT. This translates into CAWSWGTRRNTEAFF.

The V gene is TRBV6-2 or TRBV6-3, the J gene TRBJ1-2, with 9 bases identical to TRBD1. Looked up from germline, CDR1 is MNHEY and CDR2 is SVGEGT. This CDR3 has 16 amino acids. V trimming: 0 bases; J trimming: 5 bases; junction bases outside the gene matches: 7. CDR3 region: CASSYSSPGQGYGYTF. Written as DNA, the CDR3 is TGTGCCAGCAGTTACTCTTCCCCGGGACAGGGATATGGCTACACCTTC.

The chain has TRBV6-6 and TRBJ1-5; the match to TRBD1 covers 7 bases. There are 14 residues in the CDR3. J was trimmed by 3 bases and V by 4 bases; bases with no gene match: 3. Germline CDR1 MNHNY, CDR2 SVGAGI (reference sequence). CDR3 bases: TGTGCCAGCAGTTGGGGACAGTCCAATCAGCCCCAGCATTTT. Translation gives CASSWGQSNQPQHF.

This clonotype was seen a handful of times. V usage is TRBV3-1 and J usage is TRBJ2-7; weak D call: TRBD2 (5 bases). The ends were cut back, 1 base at V and 3 bases at J, with 10 bases in the middle. CDR3 length: 14 residues. Germline lookup yields CDR1 LGHDT and CDR2 YNNKEL (reference sequence). For the CDR3, the DNA is TGTGCCAGCAGCCAAGGGACTTTTAGCTACGAGCAGTACTTC. It specifies CASSQGTFSYEQYF.

The chain carries TRBV20-1 and TRBJ1-1; the D is unclear. The CDR3 is 15 amino acids. V was shortened by 0 bases and J by 0 bases, with 11 bases between the two germline ends. The germline gives CDR1 DFQATT, CDR2 SNEGSKA (reference sequence). The chain's CDR3 is CSARDVAAMNTEAFF. In DNA form, the CDR3 reads TGCAGTGCTAGAGATGTGGCAGCCATGAACACTGAAGCTTTCTTT.